Each of the 8 T cell receptor beta chains below was sequenced from the same sample in a study of vaccination effects on CD4 cells after COVID-19 (dated by TCRdb to the early 2020s). Libraries were made using the immunoSEQ multiplex PCR assay. TCRdb took this table from immuneACCESS and kept in-frame rearrangements with V and J called. Such tables lack part of the clones; where checked against another copy, unresolved V genes explain under half of the gap, and the rest is unexplained. The table for this sample lists roughly 70,000 clones; about 80% of them were counted only once. The top ten constitute 0.8% to 1% of the sample. Their cognate antigens are unknown. The ViraFEST assay stimulated PBMC with viral peptide pools and then used TCR sequencing to identify antigen-specific CD4+ T cell clonotypes by expansion. After 10 days of culture, CD4+ T cells were isolated with the EasySep CD4+ T cell isolation kit. Participants received two doses of either the BNT162b2 or the mRNA-1273 mRNA SARS-CoV-2 vaccine.

The sequencing used CD4+ T cells from PBMCs cultured with HCoV-OC43 spike peptides, collected after COVID-19 vaccination. The sample's cell subset or site label, in plain terms: HCoV-OC43 spike overlapping peptide pool stimulation. These TCRs come from a human donor who received a COVID-19 vaccine.

This clone turned up a few times. The rearrangement uses TRBV19 and TRBJ1-2; D not certain. Trimming removed 0 bases at V and 8 bases at J, with 13 bases between. The CDR3 has 14 amino acids. The germline gives CDR1 LNHDA, CDR2 SQIVND (reference sequence). The CDR3 sequence is CASSIDGRYNGYTF. The CDR3 nucleotides read TGTGCCAGTAGTATAGATGGCAGATACAACGGCTACACCTTC.

This clone was recorded only once. The J gene is TRBJ1-2, the V gene TRBV5-1, with 8 bases matching TRBD1. The CDR3 has 14 amino acids. Germline lookup yields CDR1 SGHRS and CDR2 YFSETQ. Unmatched junction bases numbered 10, after V lost 4 bases and J lost 8 bases. The CDR3 bases are TGCGCCAGCAGCCTACAGACAGGGGTCGGAGGCTACACCTTC. It yields the protein CASSLQTGVGGYTF.

The chain couples TRBV24-1 to TRBJ2-2; D could derive from TRBD1 or TRBD2 (5 bases each). Germline V gene lookup returns CDR1 KGHDR and CDR2 SFDVKD. This CDR3 is 17 amino acids long. Trimming left V 4 bases short and J 5 bases short, with 19 bases between. The CDR3 DNA reads TGTGCCACCAGTGACTCGGCACCGGGACCAAATACCGGGGAGCTGTTTTTT. It specifies CATSDSAPGPNTGELFF.

This clone was counted a single time. The gene calls are TRBV27 and TRBJ1-2; D gene uncertain. The V end lost 6 bases, the J end lost 3 bases, and 17 bases lay between the germline ends. The germline V gene has CDR1 MNHEY and CDR2 SMNVEV (reference sequence). There are 15 residues in the CDR3. The CDR3 DNA reads as TGTGCCAGCAGACCCCGGGCAGACGCTGACTATGGCTACACCTTC. Translating it yields CASRPRADADYGYTF.

The chain carries TRBV2 and TRBJ1-2; a weak D match, TRBD1 (5 bases). The CDR3 is made up of 13 amino acids. The V end lost 3 bases, the J end lost 4 bases, and 9 bases lay between the germline ends. From germline, CDR1 is SNHLY and CDR2 FYNNEI. CDR3 coding DNA: TGTGCCAGCAGTGAGAGACAGATCTATGGCTACACCTTC. Translated, it gives CASSERQIYGYTF.

The sample holds one count of this clone. The gene calls are TRBV30 and TRBJ1-6; 9 bases are a match to TRBD1. Germline V gene data show CDR1 as GTSNPN and CDR2 as SVGIG (reference sequence). The V segment lost 8 bases and the J segment 8 bases; nucleotides outside the gene matches: 7. The CDR3 consists of 13 residues. CDR3 nucleotide sequence: TGTGCCCGTTCGGGACAGGGCTATTCACCCCTCCACTTT. It specifies CARSGQGYSPLHF.

This chain links TRBV5-1 with TRBJ2-5, with TRBD2 matching over 10 bases. The CDR3 consists of 17 residues. The ends lost 4 bases at V and 2 bases at J; junction bases unmatched: 11. The germline gives CDR1 SGHRS, CDR2 YFSETQ. The CDR3 protein is CASSPRVAGGTQETQYF. CDR3 nucleotide sequence: TGCGCCAGCAGCCCCAGGGTAGCGGGGGGCACACAAGAGACCCAGTACTTC.

The chain has TRBV3-1 (or the pseudogene TRBV3-2) and TRBJ2-5, with D unresolved. Deletions cut 0 bases from V and 5 bases from J, with 13 bases between. Germline loops: CDR1 LGHDT, CDR2 YNNKEL (reference sequence). The CDR3 length is 15 residues. CDR3 in amino acids: CASSQEHRNRETQYF. CDR3 DNA: TGTGCCAGCAGCCAAGAACACCGGAATAGGGAGACCCAGTACTTC.